The source of this TCR beta chain is a study of cytomegalovirus exposure and HLA in healthy donors. Study-wide results and limits: TCR beta V- and J-gene trimming was later associated with a missense DCLRE1C variant. DRB1 had the most TCR associations and HLA-C the fewest, a later analysis found, with rates varying by HLA locus. Rare TCR sequences predominated, though certain public TCRs were found in many donors.

This clone was seen more than once but under ten times. Antigen specificity is unknown. The PCR made use of 60 Vbeta and 13 Jbeta primers. The repertoire was sequenced with immunoSEQ multiplex PCR; TCRdb's copy has only in-frame clones and lacks some. The sample lists 140,000 to 150,000 clones; roughly a tenth were seen once. The CDR3 has 15 amino acids. With 0 bases clipped from V and 8 bases from J, the junction kept 7 bases outside the gene matches. Germline CDR1 SGHRS, CDR2 YFSETQ. The sample comprised PBMCs. The chain joins TRBV5-1 to TRBJ2-1; 8 bases are a match to TRBD1. The sequence came from a male donor in good health and CMV-seronegative. The CDR3 is CASSLGQGAGDEQFF. CDR3 nucleotides: TGCGCCAGCAGCTTGGGCCAGGGGGCAGGCGATGAGCAGTTCTTC.